This entry describes one T cell receptor (beta chain). Its antigen is as yet unknown. Time point reported: sample taken at primary tumor resection. The donor group consisted of roughly 70 patients who had untreated, early-stage non-small cell lung cancer. Germline V lookup: CDR1 DFQATT, CDR2 SNEGSKA (reference sequence). The CDR3 totals 14 residues. The V end lost 6 bases, the J end lost 1 base, and 15 bases lay between the germline ends. One entry per CDR3 protein results from TCRdb running MiXCR on the 5' RACE reads. Among over 9,000 distinct CDR3 sequences listed, roughly 13% were seen once. The data are from a study of spatial heterogeneity in lung cancer. Study-level information: The library had UMIs, and each TCR and UMI pair averaged more than ten raw reads. Whole-study results and caveats: In tumors, expanded intratumoral alpha and beta TCR counts tracked mutation counts. Alpha chain coverage of tumor T cells was estimated at around 7.7%, and beta chain coverage at around 13%.

The source of this sequence is a male donor with early-stage non-small cell lung cancer. Sequencing used lung tumor tissue, obtained at surgery. The gene calls are TRBV20-1 and TRBJ1-1; TRBD1 might be the D (5 bases). The CDR3 region is CSARLQGPNTEAFF. The CDR3, as DNA: TGCAGTGCGAGACTTCAGGGACCGAACACTGAAGCTTTCTTT.